This TCR beta chain appears in the sequencing data of a study of cytomegalovirus exposure and HLA in healthy donors. On the study more broadly: As an earlier analysis found, 150 million to 200 million T cells yielded over 95 million unique TCR beta sequences.

Germline V gene lookup returns CDR1 SNHLY and CDR2 FYNNEI. This CDR3 has 17 amino acids. PCR primers comprised 60 Vbeta and 13 Jbeta primers. Method: immunoSEQ multiplex PCR; TCRdb's copy keeps in-frame clones and lacks some. The sample lists about 140,000 clones; more than 60% were seen once. Findings of the study overall: A link between a missense DCLRE1C variant and TCR beta V- and J-gene trimming emerged from a later analysis. Prediction of most subjects' HLA-A and HLA-B alleles by TCR beta sequences was reportedly accurate.

Details on this clone: Antigen: not known.

This clonotype was obtained from a man in his forties in good health and CMV-seronegative. The material sequenced was PBMCs. V gene TRBV2 combines with J gene TRBJ2-5; 7 bases map to TRBD2. The J call could be wrong; TRBJ2-7 is a better fit for the DNA end. CDR3 DNA: TGTGCCAGCAGTGAATGGGGTGGGAGGGCTACGGCCTACGAGCAGTACTTC. Translating it yields CASSEWGGRATAYEQYF.